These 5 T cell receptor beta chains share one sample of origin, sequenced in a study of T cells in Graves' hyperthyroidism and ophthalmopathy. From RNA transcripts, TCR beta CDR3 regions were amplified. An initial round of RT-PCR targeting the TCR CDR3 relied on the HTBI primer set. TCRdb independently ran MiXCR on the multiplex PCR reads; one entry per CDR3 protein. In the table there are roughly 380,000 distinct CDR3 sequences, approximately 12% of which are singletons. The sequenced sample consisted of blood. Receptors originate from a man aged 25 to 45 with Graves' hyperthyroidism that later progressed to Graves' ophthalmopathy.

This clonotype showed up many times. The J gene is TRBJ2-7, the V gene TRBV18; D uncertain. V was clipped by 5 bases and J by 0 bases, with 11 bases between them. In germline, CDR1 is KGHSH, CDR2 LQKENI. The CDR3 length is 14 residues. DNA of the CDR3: TGTGCCAGCTCAGACAAGGGTAACTCCTACGAGCAGTACTTC. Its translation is CASSDKGNSYEQYF.

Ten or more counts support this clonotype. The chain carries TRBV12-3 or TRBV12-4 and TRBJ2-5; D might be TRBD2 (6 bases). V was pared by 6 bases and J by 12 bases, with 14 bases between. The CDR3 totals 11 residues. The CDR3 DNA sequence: TGTGCCAGCAGCCGCGGGGCACCCAAGTACTTC. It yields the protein CASSRGAPKYF.

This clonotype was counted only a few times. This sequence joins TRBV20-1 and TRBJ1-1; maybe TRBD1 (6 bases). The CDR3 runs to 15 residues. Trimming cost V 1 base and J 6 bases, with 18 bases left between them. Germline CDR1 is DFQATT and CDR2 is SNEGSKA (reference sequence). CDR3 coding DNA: TGCAGTGCTAGAGCCAGTTCAGGGGTATTCGCTGAAGCTTTCTTT. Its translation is CSARASSGVFAEAFF.

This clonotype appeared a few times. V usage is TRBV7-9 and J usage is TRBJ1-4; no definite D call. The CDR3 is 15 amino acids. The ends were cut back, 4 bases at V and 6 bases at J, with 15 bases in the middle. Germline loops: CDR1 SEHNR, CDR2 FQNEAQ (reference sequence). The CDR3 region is CASSYLEGLDEKLFF. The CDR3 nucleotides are TGTGCCAGCAGCTACCTAGAGGGTTTAGATGAAAAACTGTTTTTT.

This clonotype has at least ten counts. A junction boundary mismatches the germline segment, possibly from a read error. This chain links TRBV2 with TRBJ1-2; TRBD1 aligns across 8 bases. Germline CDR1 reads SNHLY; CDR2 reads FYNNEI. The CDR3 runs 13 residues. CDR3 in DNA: TGTGCCAGCAGCCCGGACAGGGACTATGACTACACCTTC. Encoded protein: CASSPDRDYDYTF.